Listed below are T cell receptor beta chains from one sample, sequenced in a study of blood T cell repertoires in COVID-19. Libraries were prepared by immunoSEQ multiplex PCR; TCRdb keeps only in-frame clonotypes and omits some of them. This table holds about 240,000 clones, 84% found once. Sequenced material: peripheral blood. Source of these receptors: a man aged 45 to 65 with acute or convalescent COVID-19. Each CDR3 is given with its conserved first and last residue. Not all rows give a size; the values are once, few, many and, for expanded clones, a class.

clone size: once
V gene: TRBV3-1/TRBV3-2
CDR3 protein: CASSQDWLIQGQAGNTIYF

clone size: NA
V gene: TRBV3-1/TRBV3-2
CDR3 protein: CASSPLMGPNRAPGGELFF

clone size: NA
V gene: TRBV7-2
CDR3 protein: CASGTASSYEQYF

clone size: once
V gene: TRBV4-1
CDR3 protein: CASSQVAQYEQYF

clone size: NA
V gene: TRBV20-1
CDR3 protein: CSAGEQGGYTF

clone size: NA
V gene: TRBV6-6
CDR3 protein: CASSYSRGRGTGELFF

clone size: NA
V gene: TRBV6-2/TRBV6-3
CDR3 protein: CASSYPRDRYNSPLHF

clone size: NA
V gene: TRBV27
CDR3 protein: CASSFNRNEQYF

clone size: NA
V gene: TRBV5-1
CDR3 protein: CASSLARYEQYF

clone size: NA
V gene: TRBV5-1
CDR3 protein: CASSYWTGLGEKLFF

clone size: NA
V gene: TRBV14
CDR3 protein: CASSRGVGHRTDTQYF

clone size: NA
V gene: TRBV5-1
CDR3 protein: CASSFGQNLEQYF

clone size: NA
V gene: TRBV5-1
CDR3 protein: CASRRQATNEKLFF

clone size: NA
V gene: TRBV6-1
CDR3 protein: CASSEARSEQYF

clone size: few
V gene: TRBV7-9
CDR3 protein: CASSPGQVFSPLHF

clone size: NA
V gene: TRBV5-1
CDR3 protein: CASSPLGTGGTGELFF

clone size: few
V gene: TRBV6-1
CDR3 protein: CASSEADYEQYF

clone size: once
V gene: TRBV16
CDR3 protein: CASSRGGTEAFF

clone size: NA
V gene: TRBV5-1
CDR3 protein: CASSPDRGITDTQYF

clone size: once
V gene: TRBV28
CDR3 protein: CASSFPLGGTDTQYF

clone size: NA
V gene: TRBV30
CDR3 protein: CAWGGQGGANEKLFF

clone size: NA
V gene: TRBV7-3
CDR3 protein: CASGRAPTGGEEQFF

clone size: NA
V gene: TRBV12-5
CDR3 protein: CASRRDSAYEQYF

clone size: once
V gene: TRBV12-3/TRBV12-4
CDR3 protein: CASSLGGLAQHF

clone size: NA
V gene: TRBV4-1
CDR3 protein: CASSQDPGEKLFF

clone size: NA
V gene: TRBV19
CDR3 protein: CASSIISGSFSSEQFF

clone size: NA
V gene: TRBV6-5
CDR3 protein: CASRGGTGTYEAFF

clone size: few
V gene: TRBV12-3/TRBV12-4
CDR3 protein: CASSGTGLGYTF

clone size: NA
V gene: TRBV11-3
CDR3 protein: CASSHRGLAGANEQFF

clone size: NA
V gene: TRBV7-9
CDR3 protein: CASSLAGGQGIYGYTF

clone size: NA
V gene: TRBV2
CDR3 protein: CASELAGWDEQFF

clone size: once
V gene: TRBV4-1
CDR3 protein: CASRSTGTGGSPLHF

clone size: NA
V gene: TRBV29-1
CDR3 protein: CSVRGGEYGYTF

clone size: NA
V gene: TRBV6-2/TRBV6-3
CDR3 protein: CASSYSEQTYNQPQHF

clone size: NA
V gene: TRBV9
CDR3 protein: CASSVGPTDTQYF

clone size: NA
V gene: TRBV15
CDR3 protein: CATSQGRGRYEQYF

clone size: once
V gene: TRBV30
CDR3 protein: CAWSFTYEQYF

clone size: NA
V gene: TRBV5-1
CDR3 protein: CASQHGQGERYEQYF

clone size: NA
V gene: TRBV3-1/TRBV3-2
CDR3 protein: CASSQGTGGSPLHF

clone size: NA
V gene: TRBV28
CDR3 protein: CASTPGNLNEQYF

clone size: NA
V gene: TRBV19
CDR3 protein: CASSTGQGYEQYF

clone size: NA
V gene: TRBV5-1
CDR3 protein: CASSLNGGQGETQYF